The entry below gives a single TCR beta chain sequence along with its context. Antigen specificity is unknown. Sequencing targeted TCR beta in T cells from blood (CD8+ and CD4+). TEMRA cells were FACS-enriched, while CD8+ and CD4+ T cells were negatively isolated. This specimen belongs to a study of CD8 T cells in Susac syndrome. A quantity of about 0.5 to 1 ug RNA underwent reverse transcription using random hexamers. Multiplex immunoSEQ PCR targeted 54 Vbeta and 13 Jbeta TCR beta segments. Using its own MiXCR run on the immunoSEQ multiplex PCR reads, TCRdb lists one record per CDR3 protein. This table has about 280,000 distinct CDR3 sequences, about 85% appearing once. General study findings and limits: As acknowledged by the study, its TCR sequencing and HLA analysis included a relatively small number of individuals.

CDR1 is SNHLY, CDR2 FYNNEI, per germline. V was shortened by 8 bases and J by 3 bases, with 20 bases between the two germline ends. This CDR3 is built from 15 residues. The genes are TRBV2 and TRBJ2-7, with D unresolved. This receptor was taken from a human donor with multiple sclerosis. The sequencing sample was made of CD8+ T cells from PBMCs. CDR3 DNA: TGTGCCAGCCTTGTGCGGTCTACCGACGGCTACGAGCAGTACTTC. Amino acids: CASLVRSTDGYEQYF.